Each of the 9 T cell receptor beta chains below was sequenced from the same sample in a study of Tregs in tolerant kidney transplant recipients. Recipients received nonmyeloablative bone marrow transplants from related graft donors, with transient mixed chimerism. Assay used: immunoSEQ multiplex PCR; TCRdb lists only in-frame clones, some missing. This table lists about 16,000 clones. The sequencing here drew on CD4+ T cells from blood (PBMCs), taken 12 months after the transplant. These receptors were obtained from a human patient who received a combined kidney and bone marrow transplant. These T cells may partly come from the graft donor.

On this clone itself: The read falls 3 residues short of the CDR3 end, and the missing part is taken from the germline J gene. The rearrangement joins TRBV7-2 to TRBJ1-1, with a possible D match to TRBD1 (6 bases). Germline V gene data show CDR1 as SGHTA and CDR2 as FQGNSA. CDR3 length: 13 residues. Incomplete CDR3 DNA: TGTGCCAGCAGCTCCGGACAGCCCACGAGA. It specifies CASSSGQPTR. The entire CDR3 is CASSSGQPTRAFF.

Note on this clone: At one boundary the junction diverges from the germline segment, which might be a read error. The read ends 3 residues early relative to the CDR3; the germline J gene fills the gap. V is TRBV4-2 and J is TRBJ2-7; perhaps TRBD2 as D (5 bases). The CDR3 covers 16 residues. Germline CDR1 and CDR2: LGHNA and YNFKEQ. CDR3 region: CASSQEAGDYYYEQYF. CDR3 DNA (partial): TGCGCCAGCAGCCAGGAGGCCGGAGACTACTACTACGAG.

In regard to this clone: The read stops 3 residues short of the end of the CDR3; the missing end is completed from the germline J gene. The gene calls are TRBV2 and TRBJ2-7; 9 bases line up with TRBD1. This CDR3 is built from 13 residues. CDR1 SNHLY and CDR2 FYNNEI come from the germline V gene. V was clipped by 4 bases and J by 5 bases; unmatched bases: 3. The part of the CDR3 DNA that was read is TGTGCCAGCAGTGGGACAGGGGTCCACGAG. It codes for CASSGTGVHE. The CDR3 in its entirety is CASSGTGVHEQYF.

This CDR3 reads CASSLGGGTVEAFF. CDR3 DNA (partial): TGTGCCAGCAGCTTAGGAGGGGGCACGGTAGAA. The chain uses TRBV7-8 and TRBJ1-1; 7 nucleotides line up with TRBD1. The read falls 3 residues short of the CDR3 end, and the missing part is taken from the germline J gene. The CDR3 is 14 amino acids. In germline, CDR1 is SGHVS, CDR2 FQNEAQ.

Points on this clone: The read is 3 residues too short to cover the CDR3 end, so that end is filled in from the germline J gene. The chain has TRBV5-1 and TRBJ2-7; D possibly corresponds to TRBD1 (5 bases). The germline V gene has CDR1 SGHRS and CDR2 YFSETQ. V was trimmed by 4 bases and J by 0 bases, leaving 8 bases between them. The CDR3 totals 13 residues. Incomplete CDR3 DNA: TGCGCCAGCAGCCCCCAGGGCTCCTACGAG. Residues: CASSPQGSYE. The entire CDR3 protein reads CASSPQGSYEQYF. Full variable domain (missing parts from reference TRBV5-1 and TRBJ2-7): KAGVTQTPRYLIKTRGQQVTLSCSPISGHRSVSWYQQTPGQGLQFLFEYFSETQRNKGNFPGRFSGRQFSNSRSEMNVSTLELGDSALYLCASSPQGSYEQYFGPGTRLTVT.

About this clone: The CDR3 end lies 3 residues beyond the end of the read and is filled in from the germline J gene. The chain employs TRBV20-1 and TRBJ2-3; 13 bases fit TRBD2. The CDR3 runs 15 residues. Germline V gives CDR1 DFQATT, CDR2 SNEGSKA (reference sequence). V lost 3 bases to trimming and J lost 4 bases; unmatched junction nucleotides: 4. The CDR3 spells CSASRTSGSPDTQYF. Partial CDR3 DNA: TGCAGTGCTAGCAGGACTAGCGGGAGCCCAGATACG.

Comment on this clone: The read ends 3 residues before the CDR3 terminus; that terminus is restored from the germline J gene. This chain joins TRBV30 and TRBJ2-5, with 7 bases identical to TRBD1. CDR1 GTSNPN and CDR2 SVGIG come from the germline V gene (reference sequence). This CDR3 has 15 residues. Trimming at V came to 4 bases and at J to 0 bases, leaving 8 bases not matched to a gene. Here the CDR3 reads CAWTHPTGYQETQYF. CDR3 DNA, as far as it was read: TGTGCCTGGACCCACCCGACAGGGTACCAAGAGACC.

Remarks on this clone: The read ends 3 residues shy of where the CDR3 ends; the end is completed using the germline J gene. The V and J genes are TRBV4-1 and TRBJ2-3; 13 positions match TRBD2. After removal of 0 bases from V and 3 bases from J, the junction contained 6 bases not matched to a gene. Germline V lookup: CDR1 MGHRA, CDR2 YSYEKL. This CDR3 comprises 18 residues. The chain's CDR3 is CASSQDIGLAGATDTQYF. The CDR3 DNA, read in part, is TGCGCCAGCAGCCAAGACATTGGACTAGCGGGAGCAACAGATACG.

As to this clone: The read ends 3 residues before the CDR3 terminus; that terminus is restored from the germline J gene. The V and J genes are TRBV20-1 and TRBJ1-2; D might be TRBD1 (6 bases). Trimming shortened V by 6 bases and J by 1 base, and 12 bases separated the two germline ends. Germline V gene data show CDR1 as DFQATT and CDR2 as SNEGSKA (reference sequence). The CDR3 covers 13 residues. The DNA read from the CDR3 is TGCAGTGCCACGGACAGAGATAACTATGGC. Amino acids: CSATDRDNYG. The full-length CDR3 reads as CSATDRDNYGYTF.